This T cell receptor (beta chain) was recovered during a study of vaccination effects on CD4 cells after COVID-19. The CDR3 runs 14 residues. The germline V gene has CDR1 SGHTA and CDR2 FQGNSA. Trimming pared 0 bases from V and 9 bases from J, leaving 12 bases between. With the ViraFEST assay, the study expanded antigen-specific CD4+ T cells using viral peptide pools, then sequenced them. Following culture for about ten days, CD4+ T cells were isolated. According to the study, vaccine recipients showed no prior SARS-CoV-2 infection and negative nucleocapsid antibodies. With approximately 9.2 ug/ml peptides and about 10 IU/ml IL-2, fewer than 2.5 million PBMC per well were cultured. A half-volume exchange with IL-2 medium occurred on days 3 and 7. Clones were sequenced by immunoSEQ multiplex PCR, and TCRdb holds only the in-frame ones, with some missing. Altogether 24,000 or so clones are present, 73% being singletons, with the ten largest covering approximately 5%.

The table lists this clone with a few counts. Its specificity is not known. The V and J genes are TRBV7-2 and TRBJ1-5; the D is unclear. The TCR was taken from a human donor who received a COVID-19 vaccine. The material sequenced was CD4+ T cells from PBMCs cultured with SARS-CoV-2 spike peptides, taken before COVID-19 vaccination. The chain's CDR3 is CASSLAEGTRPQHF. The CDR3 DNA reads TGTGCCAGCAGCTTAGCGGAGGGTACGAGGCCCCAGCATTTT.